These 10 T cell receptor beta chains were sequenced from one sample in a study of control samples from healthy donors and cancer patients. Generated by immunoSEQ multiplex PCR, the TCRdb table keeps only in-frame clones and is missing some. The data hold some 200,000 clones, with roughly 89% observed a single time. The specimen sequenced was blood. These receptors all stem from a woman aged 25 to 45 in good health.

V and J are TRBV10-3 and TRBJ1-4; 7 nucleotides align to TRBD1. The germline V gene encodes CDR1 ENHRY and CDR2 SYGVKD. The trim removed 3 bases at V and 3 bases at J, leaving 4 bases unmatched. The CDR3 loop spans 15 amino acids. DNA for the CDR3: TGTGCCATCAGTGACAGGGGGGGGGCTAATGAAAAACTGTTTTTT. It codes for CAISDRGGANEKLFF.

This clone appeared a single time. The V and J genes are TRBV28 and TRBJ1-1, with D tentatively TRBD1 (6 bases). CDR1 is MDHEN, CDR2 SYDVKM, per germline. The CDR3 runs 15 residues. V was pared by 5 bases and J by 1 base, with 14 bases between. In DNA, the CDR3 is TGTGCCAGCAGTCCGTGGGACATCCGGAACACTGAAGCTTTCTTT. As protein: CASSPWDIRNTEAFF.

V is TRBV19 and J is TRBJ1-4; a possible D gene is TRBD1 (6 bases). Deletions cut 1 base from V and 5 bases from J, with 11 bases between. Germline lookup yields CDR1 LNHDA and CDR2 SQIVND (reference sequence). This CDR3 spans 15 amino acids. The CDR3 sequence is CASSIVQGPNEKLFF. In DNA form, the CDR3 reads TGTGCCAGTAGTATAGTACAGGGACCAAATGAAAAACTGTTTTTT.

The chain uses TRBV27 and TRBJ1-1; TRBD1 might be the D (6 bases). The germline V and J ends were trimmed by 1 base and 5 bases, with 14 bases remaining between them. Germline lookup yields CDR1 MNHEY and CDR2 SMNVEV (reference sequence). This CDR3 region has 15 residues. The CDR3 protein is CASSLWPGVMTEAFF. CDR3 nucleotides: TGTGCCAGCAGTTTATGGCCAGGGGTTATGACTGAAGCTTTCTTT.

V and J are TRBV5-1 and TRBJ1-2; 7 bases align to TRBD1. The germline CDR1 and CDR2 sequences are SGHRS and YFSETQ. The CDR3 contains 14 residues. V dropped 4 bases and J dropped 6; count of bases not matched to a gene: 9. The CDR3 nucleotides read TGCGCCAGCAGCCCGTTAGACAGGGTCAATGGCTACACCTTC. Translated: CASSPLDRVNGYTF.

The chain has TRBV2 and TRBJ1-1; 8 bases fit TRBD1. This CDR3 comprises 14 residues. The V segment lost 4 bases and the J segment 5 bases; nucleotides outside the gene matches: 6. Germline CDR1 and CDR2: SNHLY and FYNNEI. The CDR3 DNA reads as TGTGCCAGCAGTGGACAGGGGTCGAGGACTGAAGCTTTCTTT. This codes for CASSGQGSRTEAFF.

The genes are TRBV28 and TRBJ2-7; D remains unclear. The CDR3 has 12 residues. Germline loops: CDR1 MDHEN, CDR2 SYDVKM. V shed 5 bases and J shed 10 bases, with 15 bases lying between them. The CDR3 region has the DNA TGTGCCAGCAGTGCAGGTCTCTACGGTCAGTACTTC. This gives the protein CASSAGLYGQYF.

V gene TRBV2 combines with J gene TRBJ2-3; 7 nucleotides agree with TRBD1. J lost 2 bases, V lost 5 bases, and 7 bases had no gene match. The CDR3 is 15 amino acids. From germline, CDR1 is SNHLY and CDR2 FYNNEI. The CDR3 DNA reads TGTGCCAGCAGTCCCCAGGGGGTTAACACAGATACGCAGTATTTT. This translates into CASSPQGVNTDTQYF.

V and J are TRBV20-1 and TRBJ1-2, with D hard to call. In germline, CDR1 is DFQATT, CDR2 SNEGSKA (reference sequence). The CDR3 consists of 11 residues. The ends were cut back, 5 bases at V and 0 bases at J, with 4 bases in the middle. Here the CDR3 reads CSAPPNYGYTF. The CDR3 DNA sequence: TGCAGTGCTCCACCTAACTATGGCTACACCTTC.

The chain uses TRBV5-4 and TRBJ1-2, with D unresolved. The V end lost 0 bases, the J end lost 5 bases, and 8 bases lay between the germline ends. This CDR3 region has 13 residues. The germline gives CDR1 SGHNT, CDR2 YYREEE (reference sequence). As DNA, the CDR3 is TGTGCCAGCAGCTTGGGGGGAGGGTATGGCTACACCTTC. This sequence encodes CASSLGGGYGYTF.